The T cell receptor beta chain under discussion was sequenced for a study of beta chain features in type 1 diabetes. About the research overall: Healthy donors and patients had similar age, gender and cell yields. Across every sample, around 98 million sorted cells were examined in total.

This clone has ten or more counts. Its specificity is not known. Broader study findings: Shorter TCRB CDR3s, moderately but significantly so, were found in Type 1 diabetes patients in all four CD4+ subsets. Fewer junction insertions and more nucleotide deletions appeared in type 1 diabetes patients.

Of the isolated RNA, all was reverse transcribed, and so the sequenced material was expressed TCRB transcripts. Deep immunoSEQ sequencing covered naive, central memory and regulatory T cell samples. Generated by immunoSEQ multiplex PCR, the TCRdb table keeps only in-frame clones and is missing some. This table holds about 340,000 clones, around 9% found once. This CDR3 is built from 10 residues. The sample taken for sequencing was central memory CD4+ T cells from blood. The rearrangement uses TRBV21-1 and TRBJ1-2. TRBV21-1 is a pseudogene segment. This clonotype was obtained from a man aged 30 to 39 with type 1 diabetes. The CDR3 DNA reads TGTGCCAGGACCTCTTATGGCTACACCTTC. It specifies CARTSYGYTF.